The source of this T cell receptor beta chain is a study of cytomegalovirus exposure and HLA in healthy donors (TCRdb year 2017). For the study in its entirety: An earlier analysis of approximately 600 of the donors reported 276 Gb of sequence data and roughly 110 million unique TCR beta sequences from some 180 million T cells. The study aimed to test whether cataloging public T cell receptors could reveal signatures of past pathogen exposure. Besides the first cohort of roughly 640 subjects, a separate validation cohort made up of over 100 different subjects was used. A later analysis re-examined previously published TCR beta repertoires from more than 650 donors and added high-resolution HLA genotyping to investigate patterns of TCR occurrence. Donor age, sex, ethnicity and CMV serostatus were collected together with the repertoire data. Rather than drawing on any new phenotypic data, the later analysis identified candidate immune exposures from TCR beta sequences and the way those sequences occurred across donors. All discovery cohort repertoires had been generated on a single sequencing platform. The T cell repertoires of under 700 subjects were profiled by immunosequencing and related to cytomegalovirus serostatus. Because of strong linkage in the cohort, 5 or 6 DR-DQ haplotypes were treated as single units for association and clustering. An early release covering 550 to 650 HLA-typed donors comprised about 300 gigabases of sequencing data and 65 million to 100 million unique TCR sequences. Among 398 genotyped donors of the cohort, an average of about 240,000 unique TCR beta nucleotide sequences were sequenced per donor, roughly 20% of them non-productive. The genetic ancestry cluster associated with self-reported Caucasian donors included about four fifths of the roughly 390 genotyped donors. Typing coverage differed by locus: A, B, C, DRB1 and DQB1 were typed in roughly 620-630 donors, DQA1 in around 500, DPA1 in around 580, and DPB1 in roughly 450. Class I and class II HLA loci were covered by the typing at four-digit resolution. An earlier analysis of 587 of the donors applied high-throughput TCR beta sequencing to assess whether each TCR beta V gene segment acted as functional or pseudogenic. High-throughput TCR immunosequencing, statistical association of individual TCRs with disease status, and machine learning were combined to predict cytomegalovirus infection status. A later genetic analysis took genome-wide SNP genotypes for about three fifths of the 666 donors and used that subset as a discovery cohort. Results the study describes overall, beyond this receptor: The authors suggested that the approach could potentially be generalized to other disease states and immunological phenotypes. An earlier analysis of approximately 590 of the donors showed that most TCR beta V segments appeared in productive rearrangements either about 87% or about 30% of the time, which broadly matched IMGT annotations. In a later analysis, the rate of TCR association differed among HLA loci, with DRB1 alleles having the most associated TCRs and HLA-C alleles having the fewest. A later analysis reported that several top co-occurrence clusters appeared linked to parvovirus B19, influenza, CMV and Epstein-Barr virus. Some IMGT-functional V segments, including TRBV6-2 and TRBV6-3, could not be distinguished by the 87-base-pair reads and were therefore excluded. In vitro tests confirmed that a few of the cytomegalovirus-associated TCR beta chains recognize cytomegalovirus antigens. V-gene and J-gene trimming of TCR beta chains was associated with a missense DCLRE1C variant in a later genetic analysis, and the association was replicated in an independent cohort. Most TCR sequences were observed very rarely across donors, whereas some public TCRs were present in many individuals. When HLA alleles, especially DR and DQ, strongly co-occurred, attributing TCR associations to individual alleles was difficult. Because HLA typing was missing for some donors at each locus, association tests included only the typed subset. Correlated functional status among segregating V segments might reflect linkage disequilibrium, but an unknown experimental factor could not be ruled out. This cohort had only TCR beta chains sequenced, and the lack of alpha or paired-chain data limited which features could be detected. For the cohort, immune exposure information was limited to CMV serostatus. A further reported finding was that TCR beta sequences accurately predicted the HLA-A and HLA-B alleles for most subjects in the first cohort. The presence/absence analyses assumed that sequencing depth was roughly uniform across donors, and that assumption may not be true. Compared with equally common non-associated chains, HLA-associated TCR beta chains in a later analysis were more clonally expanded and had lower generation probabilities. The sequencing pipeline was judged likely to have produced a cluster of highly shared sequence variants as a technical artifact. In both the original and validation cohorts, the classifier was reported to diagnose cytomegalovirus status with high specificity and sensitivity. The earlier analysis of fewer than 750 of the donors excluded some 15 rarely observed V segments, including chromosome 9 orphons, because counts were too low. According to a later genetic analysis, donors in an Asian-associated ancestry cluster had fewer N-insertions in productive TCRs than the approximately 670-donor mean. A total of fewer than 200 TCR beta chains were listed by the study as associated with cytomegalovirus. Most CMV-associated TCR beta chains appeared to be HLA-restricted in a later analysis, and the HLA associations seemed to be driven largely by CMV exposure. A later analysis associated 16,951 TCR beta sequences with specific HLA alleles at a false discovery rate of 0.05.

The cohort was made up of several hundred healthy bone marrow donors. At the time of sampling, all cohort members were nominally healthy, though unrecorded immune exposures were likely present. The donor was CMV seropositive and was included in the group of approximately 310 seropositive cohort members. Each donor provided a peripheral blood sample, and peripheral blood mononuclear cells were used for TCR beta sequencing. The Qiagen DNeasy Blood Extraction Kit was used to extract genomic DNA from the blood cell samples. Libraries were prepared through the immunoSEQ multiplex PCR assay. For the multiplex PCR, a mixture combining 60 forward primers for TCR Vbeta segments and 13 reverse primers for TCR Jbeta segments was used. A multiplex PCR assay on genomic DNA amplified the CDR3 region of rearranged TCR beta genes. The amplified TCR beta libraries were sequenced on the Illumina HiSeq System as 87-base-pair reads. As for how the authors treated the data: Across the 666 repertoires, a later analysis counted 60 million to 90 million unique TCR beta chains, roughly 11 million of which were shared by at least two donors. Raw reads were error-corrected and collapsed into unique sequences by a nearest-neighbor algorithm in which closely related sequences were merged to remove PCR and sequencing errors. Alignment of CDR3 sequences to IMGT reference sequences was used to assign V, D and J gene segments. For a sequence to be retained, a match of at least six nucleotides to both a V gene segment and a J gene segment was required. A rearrangement was called productive if the CDR3 had no stop codons and remained in frame with V and J, and every other rearrangement was called non-productive. CDR3 was defined by IMGT convention, running from the second conserved V-encoded cysteine to the conserved J-encoded phenylalanine. The earlier analysis of a few hundred of the donors excluded any sequence lacking an unambiguous match to a single V gene segment. An earlier analysis of just under 600 of the donors called V segments functional above 56.7% productive rearrangements and segregating when the between-donor standard deviation exceeded 5%. A statistical classification framework was built for diagnosing cytomegalovirus status from the catalog of TCR beta chain sequences. In a later analysis, V and J genes were assigned by comparing TCR nucleotide sequences against IMGT/GENE-DB human TR gene sequences. A later analysis assigned CDR3 sequences and most-parsimonious VDJ recombination scenarios with the TCRdist pipeline. In a later analysis, each TCR beta chain was defined by its CDR3 amino acid sequence together with its V-gene family, and reads without a unique V-gene family were excluded. To address suspected cross-contamination and a sequencing artifact, a later analysis removed under 600 highly shared, low-generation-probability nucleotide sequences. For each public chain, a later analysis derived a clonal expansion index from normalized ranks of inferred template counts within each repertoire. In a later analysis, generation probabilities were computed using a VDJ recombination model fitted to out-of-frame rearrangements, and the results were checked against IGoR. In a later analysis, hypergeometric tests were used to score TCR-TCR, TCR-HLA and TCR-CMV co-occurrence, with a repertoire-size bias correction applied to TCR pairs. False discovery rates were estimated in a later analysis by permuting HLA or CMV assignments 20 times. In a later analysis, co-occurring TCRs were grouped with DBSCAN, and TCRdist sequence similarity was added when clustering was performed within HLA-allele-positive subsets. Repertoires with fewer than 30,000 or more than 120,000 public chains, plus five repertoires with anomalous nucleotide sharing, were excluded from co-occurrence clustering. The clones in this table, taken by TCRdb from immuneACCESS, are in-frame only. Not every clone is retained; where verified, under half of the shortfall comes from an unresolved V gene, and the cause of the rest is unknown. V and J calls and clone size are given by that table; D and trimming were obtained from the DNA. The sample records approximately 140,000 clones, about 60% of which are singletons. Of the sample, roughly 6.8% falls within the top ten clones.

This clone was observed a handful of times. This receptor's antigen is unknown. Base qualities are not recorded, but no much larger clone differs from it by a single base. Compared with germline, V lacks 4 bases and J lacks 4 bases; bases without a gene match: 7. The germline V gene specifies MDHEN as CDR1 and SYDVKM as CDR2. Taken from cysteine to phenylalanine, the CDR3 has 15 residues. Just CDR3 DNA is preserved here, 45 bases in frame from base 1. The receptor was derived from a woman aged 55-70 years in good health and CMV-seropositive. The sample was PBMCs. The V gene is TRBV28 and the J gene is TRBJ2-7; 10 nucleotides in the junction match TRBD2. In nucleotides, the sequence is TGTGCCAGCAGTTCGCTAACTAGCGGGGATTACGAGCAGTACTTC. The translation is CASSSLTSGDYEQYF. When the CDR3 is completed using the reference TRBV28 and TRBJ2-7 genes on either side, the full variable domain is DVKVTQSSRYLVKRTGEKVFLECVQDMDHENMFWYRQDPGLGLRLIYFSYDVKMKEKGDIPEGYSVSREKKERFSLILESASTNQTSMYLCASSSLTSGDYEQYFGPGTRLTVT.